This T cell receptor (beta chain) was sequenced for a study of T cell responses to AZD1222 COVID-19 vaccine (dated by TCRdb to about 2021). Regarding the study in general: A total of 230 to 250 trial participants underwent TCR sequencing, of whom more than 200 had received two doses of AZD1222 and roughly 26 had received two doses of the MenACWY control vaccine. Trial participants were enrolled into age subgroups of 18-55, 56-69 and 70-plus years, which contained around 150, 29 and 61 TCR-sequenced participants, respectively. What the study reported, not specific to this receptor: Most participants were white British and females outnumbered males, and the authors suggested that clonal diversity may have been underestimated. Because no day 14 peak-response samples were available, the repertoires could be characterized only after the peak T cell response. In the small 56-69-year group, the increase in depth fell short of significance, most likely because of low power. Nearly half of unique spike-specific TCRs reportedly recognized epitopes outside regions mutated in the B.1.351 and B.1.1.7 variants. After two AZD1222 doses, spike-specific TCR breadth and depth were significantly higher than at day 0 and than in MenACWY recipients. Conclusions about previously exposed vaccinees are limited, since just five to seven AZD1222 recipients were seropositive for SARS-CoV-2 at baseline. CD4 TCRs associated with the vaccine covered the entire spike protein, and the dominant responses were in regions 160-218 and 743-854.

The time point label, as the study defines it: about 28 days (+/-7) after the second vaccine dose. AZD1222 recipients whose second dose came at about 4 weeks and those whose second dose came at about 12 weeks were combined into one group, since spike-specific TCR depth and breadth did not differ between the two schedules. Samples from vaccinated people were obtained from the UK trials COV001 and COV002, which included a single-blind randomized controlled phase 2/3 trial of AZD1222 (ChAdOx1 nCoV-19) in healthy adults. Trial participant PBMC samples were collected at day 0 and day 28 after the second dose for TCRbeta chain sequencing. This clone occurred once. What antigen it recognizes has not been identified. It has no much larger one-base neighbor in the sample; base qualities were not kept. The CDR3 regions of human TCRbeta chains were subjected to immunosequencing. The authors processed their data as follows. TCRs in the repertoires were matched against a reference library of SARS-CoV-2-specific TCRs that had been generated with the MIRA antigen-specificity platform. Breadth meant the fraction of unique TCRs that were SARS-CoV-2-associated, whereas depth meant the fraction of total T cells that were SARS-CoV-2-associated. Using the MIRA data, every spike-specific TCR was mapped to the spike region that the TCR reacted to and assigned to either a CD4 or a CD8 class. Log10-transformed breadth and depth values were compared by one-way ANOVA with Sidak's multiple comparisons tests. The table comes from immuneACCESS by way of TCRdb, which keeps in-frame sequences with V and J called. Part of the clones is missing from these tables; in studies checked, under half for an unresolved V gene and the rest for unknown reasons. V and J calls and clone size come straight from that table; D and trimming were deduced from the DNA. This sample comprises around 140,000 clones, over 80% of them detected only once. The ten top clones hold less than 3.5% of the sample.

The CDR3 numbers 14 residues from cysteine through phenylalanine. The kept DNA is CDR3 alone, 42 bases in frame from the first base. V sheds 8 bases and J sheds 4 bases, leaving 15 bases between their ends. Sequences WSHSY (CDR1) and SAAADI (CDR2) are obtained from the germline V gene. Sequencing used peripheral blood, obtained 28 days after the second AZD1222 dose. The sequence is built from TRBV10-2 and TRBJ1-5, with TRBD1 perhaps the D gene, on 6 matching bases. The receptor was isolated from an adult who received the AZD1222 COVID-19 vaccine. This receptor has the CDR3 CASGEWGANQPQHF. The bases are TGCGCCAGCGGAGAGTGGGGGGCTAATCAGCCCCAGCATTTT.